This T cell receptor beta chain was documented in a study of TIL therapy for anti-PD-1-resistant metastatic lung cancer. The time point: pre-treatment sample, taken before nivolumab and TIL therapy. This clone came up a few times. Antigen specificity is unknown. Broader study findings: TIL clonotype persistence in blood showed no apparent association with response.

This was the immunoSEQ v3 assay. Sequencing was performed with immunoSEQ multiplex PCR; in TCRdb, only in-frame clones are kept and a portion is missing. The data show some 50,000 clones, about 80% seen once. CDR1 is SGHVS, CDR2 FNYEAQ, per germline. V shed 1 base and J 12 bases; nucleotides not matched to a gene: 8. The CDR3 covers 14 residues. The clonotype comes from a man aged 65 to 79 with non-small cell lung cancer. The sample was blood, taken at baseline. The gene calls are TRBV7-6 and TRBJ2-1; 8 nucleotides agree with TRBD2. CDR3 in DNA: TGTGCCAGCAGCTTAGGATCCGGGACTAGTGGGCAGTTCTTC. This gives the protein CASSLGSGTSGQFF.